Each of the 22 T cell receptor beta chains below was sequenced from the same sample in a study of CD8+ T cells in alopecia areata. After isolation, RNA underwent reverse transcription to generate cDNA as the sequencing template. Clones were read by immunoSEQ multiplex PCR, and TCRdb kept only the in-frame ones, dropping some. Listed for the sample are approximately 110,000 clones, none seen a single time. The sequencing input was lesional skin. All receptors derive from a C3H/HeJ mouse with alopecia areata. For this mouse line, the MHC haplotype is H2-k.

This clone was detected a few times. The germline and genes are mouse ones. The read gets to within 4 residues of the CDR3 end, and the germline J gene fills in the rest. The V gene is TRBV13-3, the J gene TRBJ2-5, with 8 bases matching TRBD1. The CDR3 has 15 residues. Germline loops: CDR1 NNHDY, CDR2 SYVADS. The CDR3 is CASSGKAGGEDTQYF. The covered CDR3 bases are TGTGCCAGCAGTGGAAAAGCAGGGGGCGAAGAC.

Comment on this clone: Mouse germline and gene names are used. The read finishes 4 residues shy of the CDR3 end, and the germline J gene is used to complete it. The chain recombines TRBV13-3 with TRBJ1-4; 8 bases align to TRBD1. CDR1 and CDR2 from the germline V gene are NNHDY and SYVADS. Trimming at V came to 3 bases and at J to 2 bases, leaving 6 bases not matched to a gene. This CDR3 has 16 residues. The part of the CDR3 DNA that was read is TGTGCCAGCAGTGGCAGGGGGCAGGGATCCAACGAA. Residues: CASSGRGQGSNE. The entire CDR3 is CASSGRGQGSNERLFF.

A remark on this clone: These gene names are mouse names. The DNA read from the CDR3 is TGTGCTAGCAGTAGAGGACAGAACTCC. This encodes CASSRGQNS. The CDR3, in full, reads CASSRGQNSDYTF. The rearrangement links TRBV17 to TRBJ1-2; D is possibly TRBD1 (5 bases). The read ends 4 residues before the CDR3 terminus; that terminus is restored from the germline J gene. Germline-derived CDR1 and CDR2 are MNHDT and YYDKIL. The CDR3 has 13 amino acids. The germline V and J ends were trimmed by 1 base and 2 bases, with 5 bases remaining between them.

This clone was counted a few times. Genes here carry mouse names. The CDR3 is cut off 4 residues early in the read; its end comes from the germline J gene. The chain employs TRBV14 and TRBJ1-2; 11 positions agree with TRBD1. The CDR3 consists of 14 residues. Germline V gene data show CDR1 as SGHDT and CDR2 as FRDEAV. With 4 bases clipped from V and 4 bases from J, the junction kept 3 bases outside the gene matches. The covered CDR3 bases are TGTGCCAGCAGTCGGACAGGGGGCGCCTCC. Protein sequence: CASSRTGGAS. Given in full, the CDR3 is CASSRTGGASDYTF.

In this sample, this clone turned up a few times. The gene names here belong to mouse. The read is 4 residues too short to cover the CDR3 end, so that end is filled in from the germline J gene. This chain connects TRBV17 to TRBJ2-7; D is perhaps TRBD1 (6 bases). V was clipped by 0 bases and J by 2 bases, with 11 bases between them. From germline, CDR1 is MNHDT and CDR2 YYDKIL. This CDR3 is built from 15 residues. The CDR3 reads CASSRDLRTAYEQYF. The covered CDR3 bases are TGTGCTAGCAGTAGAGATCTGAGGACAGCCTAT. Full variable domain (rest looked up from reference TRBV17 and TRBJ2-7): DTTVKQNPRYKLARVGKPVNLICSQTMNHDTMYWYQKKPNQAPKLLLFYYDKILNREADTFEKFQSSRPNNSFCSLYIGSAGLEYSAMYLCASSRDLRTAYEQYFGPGTRLTVL.

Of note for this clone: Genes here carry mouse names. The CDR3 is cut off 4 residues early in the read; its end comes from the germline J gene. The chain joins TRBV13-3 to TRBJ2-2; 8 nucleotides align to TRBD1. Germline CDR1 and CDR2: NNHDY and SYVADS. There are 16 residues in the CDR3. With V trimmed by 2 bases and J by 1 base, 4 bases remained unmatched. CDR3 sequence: CASSDRGQGNTGQLYF. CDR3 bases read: TGTGCCAGCAGTGACCGTGGACAGGGAAACACCGGG.

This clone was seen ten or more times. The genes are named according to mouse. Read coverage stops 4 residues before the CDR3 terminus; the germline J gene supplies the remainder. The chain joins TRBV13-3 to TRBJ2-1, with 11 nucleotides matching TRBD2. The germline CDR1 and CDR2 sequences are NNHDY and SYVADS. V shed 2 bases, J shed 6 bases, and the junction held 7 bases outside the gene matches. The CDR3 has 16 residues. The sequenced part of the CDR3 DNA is TGTGCCAGCAGTGAGCCCCGGGACTGGGGGTTTGCT. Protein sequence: CASSEPRDWGFA. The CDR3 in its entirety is CASSEPRDWGFAEQFF.

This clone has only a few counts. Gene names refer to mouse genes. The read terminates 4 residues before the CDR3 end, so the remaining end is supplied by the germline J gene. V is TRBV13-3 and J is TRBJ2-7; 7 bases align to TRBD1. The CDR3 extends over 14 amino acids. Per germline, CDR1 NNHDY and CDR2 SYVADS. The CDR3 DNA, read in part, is TGTGCCAGCAGTGATGGGGGACAGAAGTAT. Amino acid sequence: CASSDGGQKY. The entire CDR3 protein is CASSDGGQKYEQYF.

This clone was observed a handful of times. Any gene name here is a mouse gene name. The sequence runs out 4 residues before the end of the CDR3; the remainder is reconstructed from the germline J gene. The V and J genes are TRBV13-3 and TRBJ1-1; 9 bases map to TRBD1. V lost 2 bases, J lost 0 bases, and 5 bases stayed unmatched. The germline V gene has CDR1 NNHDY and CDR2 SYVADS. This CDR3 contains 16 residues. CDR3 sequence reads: CASSEPGQGSNTEVFF. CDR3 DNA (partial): TGTGCCAGCAGTGAACCGGGACAGGGCTCAAACACA.

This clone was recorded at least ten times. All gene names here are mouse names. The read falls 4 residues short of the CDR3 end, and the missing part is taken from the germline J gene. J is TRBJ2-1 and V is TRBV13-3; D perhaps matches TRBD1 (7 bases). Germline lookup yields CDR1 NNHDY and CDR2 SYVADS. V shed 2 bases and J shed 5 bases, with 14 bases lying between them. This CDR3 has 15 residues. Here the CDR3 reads CASSEKPGGNAEQFF. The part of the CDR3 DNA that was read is TGTGCCAGCAGTGAGAAGCCAGGGGGGAATGCT.

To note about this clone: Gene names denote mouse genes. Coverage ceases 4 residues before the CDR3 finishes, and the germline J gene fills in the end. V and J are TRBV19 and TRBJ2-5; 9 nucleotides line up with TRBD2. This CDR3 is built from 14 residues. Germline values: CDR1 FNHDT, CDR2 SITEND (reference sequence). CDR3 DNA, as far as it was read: TGTGCCAGCAGAGACTGGGGGTTAGGAGAC. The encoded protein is CASRDWGLGD. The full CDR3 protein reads CASRDWGLGDTQYF. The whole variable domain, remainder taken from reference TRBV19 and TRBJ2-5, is GGIITQTPKFLIGQEGQKLTLKCQQNFNHDTMYWYRQDSGKGLRLIYYSITENDLQKGDLSEGYDASREKKSSFSLTVTSAQKNEMAVFLCASRDWGLGDTQYFGPGTRLLVL.

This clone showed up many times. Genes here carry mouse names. This CDR3 reads CASSGSGTGGSTGQLYF. CDR3 DNA, as far as it was read: TGTGCCAGCAGTGGGTCCGGGACTGGGGGGTCCACCGGG. V usage is TRBV13-3 and J usage is TRBJ2-2, with 12 bases lining up with TRBD2. The read comes to an end 4 residues before the CDR3 does, leaving the germline J gene to fill in the end. Germline V gene data show CDR1 as NNHDY and CDR2 as SYVADS. With 3 bases clipped from V and 4 bases from J, the junction kept 7 bases outside the gene matches. The CDR3 loop spans 17 amino acids.

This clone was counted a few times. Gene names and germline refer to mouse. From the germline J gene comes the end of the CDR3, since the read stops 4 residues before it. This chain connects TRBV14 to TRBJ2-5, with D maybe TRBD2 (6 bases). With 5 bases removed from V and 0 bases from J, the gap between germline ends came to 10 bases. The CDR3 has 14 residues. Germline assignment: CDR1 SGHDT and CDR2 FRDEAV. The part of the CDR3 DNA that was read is TGTGCCAGCAGCCATGGGGGTAACCAAGAC. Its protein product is CASSHGGNQD. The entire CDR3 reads CASSHGGNQDTQYF.

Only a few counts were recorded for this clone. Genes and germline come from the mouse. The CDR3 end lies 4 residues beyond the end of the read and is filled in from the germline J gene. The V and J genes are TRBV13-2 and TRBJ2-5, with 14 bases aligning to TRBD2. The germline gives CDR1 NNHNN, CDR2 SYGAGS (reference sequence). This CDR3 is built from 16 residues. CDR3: CASGDRGLGGRDTQYF. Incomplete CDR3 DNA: TGTGCCAGCGGTGACCGGGGACTGGGGGGGCGAGAC.

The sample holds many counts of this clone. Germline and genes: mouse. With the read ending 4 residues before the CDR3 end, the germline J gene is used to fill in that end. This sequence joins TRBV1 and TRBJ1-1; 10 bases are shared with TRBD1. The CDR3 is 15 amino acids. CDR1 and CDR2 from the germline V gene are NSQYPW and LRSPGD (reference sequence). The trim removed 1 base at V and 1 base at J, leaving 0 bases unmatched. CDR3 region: CTCSAGTGGNTEVFF. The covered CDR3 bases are TGCACCTGCAGTGCAGGGACAGGGGGAAACACA.

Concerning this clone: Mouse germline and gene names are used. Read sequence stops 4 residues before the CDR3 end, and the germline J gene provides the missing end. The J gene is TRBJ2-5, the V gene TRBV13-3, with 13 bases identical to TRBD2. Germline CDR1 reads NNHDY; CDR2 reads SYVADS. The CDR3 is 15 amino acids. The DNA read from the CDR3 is TGTGCCAGCAGTGGGACTGGGGGGGCGGTTGAC. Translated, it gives CASSGTGGAVD. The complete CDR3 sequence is CASSGTGGAVDTQYF.

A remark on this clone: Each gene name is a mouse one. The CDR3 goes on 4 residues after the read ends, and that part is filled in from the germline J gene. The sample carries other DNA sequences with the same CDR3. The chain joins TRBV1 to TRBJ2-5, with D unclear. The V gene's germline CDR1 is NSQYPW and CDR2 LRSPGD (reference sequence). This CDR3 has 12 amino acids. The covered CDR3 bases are TGCACCTGCAGTGCCAGAAGAGAC. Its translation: CTCSARRD. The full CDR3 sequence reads CTCSARRDTQYF.

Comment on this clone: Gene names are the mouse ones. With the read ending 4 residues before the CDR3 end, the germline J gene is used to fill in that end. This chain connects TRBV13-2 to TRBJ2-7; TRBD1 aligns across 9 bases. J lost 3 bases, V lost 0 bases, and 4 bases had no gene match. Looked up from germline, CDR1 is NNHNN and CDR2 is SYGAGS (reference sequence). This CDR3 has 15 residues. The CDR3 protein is CASGDAGDRVYEQYF. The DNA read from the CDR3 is TGTGCCAGCGGTGATGCGGGGGACAGGGTCTAT.

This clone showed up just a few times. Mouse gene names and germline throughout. This CDR3 is CASSDDPGGSSAETLYF. CDR3 DNA, as far as it was read: TGTGCCAGCAGTGATGATCCTGGGGGGTCTAGTGCAGAA. The chain has TRBV13-1 and TRBJ2-3; TRBD2 aligns across 8 bases. The sequence runs out 4 residues before the end of the CDR3; the remainder is reconstructed from the germline J gene. The length of the CDR3 is 17 residues. The V and J ends lost 0 bases and 0 bases, in that order; junction bases with no gene match: 6. Germline lookup yields CDR1 NSHNY and CDR2 SYGAGN.

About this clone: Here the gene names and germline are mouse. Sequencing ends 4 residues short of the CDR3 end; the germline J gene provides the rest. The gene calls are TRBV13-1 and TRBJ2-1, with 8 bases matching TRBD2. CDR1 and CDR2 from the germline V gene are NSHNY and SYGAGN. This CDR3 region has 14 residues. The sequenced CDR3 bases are TGTGCCAGCAGTGAGACGGGGGGGCGGGCT. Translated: CASSETGGRA. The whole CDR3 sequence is CASSETGGRAEQFF.

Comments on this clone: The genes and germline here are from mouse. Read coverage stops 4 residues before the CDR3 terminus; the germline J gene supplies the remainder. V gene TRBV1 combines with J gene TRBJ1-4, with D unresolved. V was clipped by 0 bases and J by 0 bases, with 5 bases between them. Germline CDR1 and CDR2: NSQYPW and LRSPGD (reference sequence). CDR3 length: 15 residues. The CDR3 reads CTCSAEMVSNERLFF. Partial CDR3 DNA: TGCACCTGCAGTGCAGAGATGGTTTCCAACGAA.

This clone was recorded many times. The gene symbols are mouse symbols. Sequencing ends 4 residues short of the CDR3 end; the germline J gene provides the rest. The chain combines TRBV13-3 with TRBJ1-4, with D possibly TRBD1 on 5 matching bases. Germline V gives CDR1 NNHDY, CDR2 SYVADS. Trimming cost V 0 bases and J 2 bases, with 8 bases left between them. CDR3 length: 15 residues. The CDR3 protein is CASSDAGLSNERLFF. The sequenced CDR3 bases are TGTGCCAGCAGTGATGCGGGACTCTCCAACGAA.